This T cell receptor (beta chain) was sequenced in a study of CD8 T cells in Susac syndrome. Deletions cut 0 bases from V and 3 bases from J, with 14 bases between. This CDR3 region has 16 residues. Germline assignment: CDR1 MNHNY and CDR2 SVGAGI (reference sequence). Sequencing of TCR beta, carried out with a high-throughput approach, was applied to CD8+ and CD4+ T cells from the blood. Treatment-naive patients with stable or active relapsing-remitting disease were the multiple sclerosis controls. The CD8+ and CD4+ T cells were negatively isolated, with the TEMRA cells enriched by FACS. RNA was extracted with the RNeasy kit, and a quantity of about 0.45 to 1 ug was reverse transcribed using random hexamers. An immunoSEQ multiplex PCR generated amplified TCR beta CDR3 products spanning 54 Vbeta and 13 Jbeta. TCRdb reprocessed the immunoSEQ multiplex PCR reads via MiXCR and lists one record per CDR3 protein. The data show around 120,000 distinct CDR3 sequences, about 94% seen once.

The sequence derives from a human donor with multiple sclerosis. Sequences were obtained from CD4+ T cells from PBMCs. This chain connects TRBV6-6 to TRBJ1-1, with D tentatively TRBD1 (5 bases). The CDR3 nucleotides read TGTGCCAGCAGTTACTCGACTCCACAGGCCGACACTGAAGCTTTCTTT. Translating it yields CASSYSTPQADTEAFF.